This T cell receptor (beta chain) was observed in a study of cytomegalovirus exposure and HLA in healthy donors. The PCR used 60 Vbeta and 13 Jbeta primers. Assay used: immunoSEQ multiplex PCR; TCRdb lists only in-frame clones, some missing. This table lists around 200,000 clones. Looked up from germline, CDR1 is MNHNS and CDR2 is SASEGT. This CDR3 is 14 amino acids long. Trimming removed 7 bases from V and 7 bases from J; junction bases left unmatched: 11. Concerning this clone itself: Its target is unknown.

Study observations and caveats: Presence/absence analyses treated sequencing depth as roughly uniform across donors. V segments that were indistinguishable, TRBV6-2 and TRBV6-3 among them, were omitted from analysis. Reportedly, TCR beta sequences accurately predicted HLA-A and HLA-B alleles in most subjects.

This chain joins TRBV6-1 and TRBJ1-1; 8 bases are shared with TRBD1. The receptor's source is a woman in her twenties or thirties in good health and CMV-seropositive. Sequenced sample: PBMCs. DNA of the CDR3: TGTGCCAGCACCCTGGGACAGGCGCTCTATGAAGCTTTCTTT. Translating it yields CASTLGQALYEAFF.